The rows below give T cell receptor beta chains drawn from one sample of a study of somatic mutations in cytotoxic T cells in rheumatoid arthritis. Produced via immunoSEQ multiplex PCR; TCRdb's table is partial and in-frame only. The sample consists of 13,000 to 15,000 clones, more than 75% of them appearing once. Sequenced input: CD8+ T cells sorted from blood. These receptors came from an adult with rheumatoid arthritis. Both conserved end residues are part of each CDR3. D genes are given only for firm matches. For some rows the clone size is stated as once, few or many, or as a class when expanded; others skip it.

v_gene,len,d_gene,j_gene,abundance,CDR3nt,CDR3aa
TRBV28,15,NA,TRBJ2-7,medium-sized,TGTGCCAGCAGTTTAAAGTGGGGTTCCTACTACGAGCAGTACTTC,CASSLKWGSYYEQYF
TRBV7-9,16,NA,TRBJ1-2,NA,TGTGCCAGCAGTTCCGGGGGGGCATATTTTAACTATGGCTACACCTTC,CASSSGGAYFNYGYTF
TRBV19,15,TRBD1,TRBJ1-5,NA,TGTGCCAGTAGTACACAGACAGGGGGCAATCAGCCCCAGCATTTT,CASSTQTGGNQPQHF
TRBV5-4,13,NA,TRBJ2-7,NA,TGTGCCAGCAGCTTGGAAGTCAGCTACGAGCAGTACTTC,CASSLEVSYEQYF
TRBV7-9,15,TRBD2,TRBJ2-7,NA,TGTGCCAGCAGGACAGGGTCTAGCGGGGACTACGAGCAGTACTTC,CASRTGSSGDYEQYF
TRBV18,13,TRBD1,TRBJ2-7,NA,TGTGCCAGCTCACTCGACAGGGGACGCGAGCAGTACTTC,CASSLDRGREQYF
TRBV27,15,TRBD1,TRBJ2-5,NA,TGTGCCAGCAAAAACCGGGACAGGGGTGGAGAGACCCAGTACTTC,CASKNRDRGGETQYF
TRBV28,12,NA,TRBJ1-2,NA,TGTGCCAGCACAGGGCAGCTCTATGGCTACACCTTC,CASTGQLYGYTF
TRBV27,15,NA,TRBJ2-3,NA,TGTGCCAGCAGTTTATTTGGGATAAGCACAGATACGCAGTATTTT,CASSLFGISTDTQYF
TRBV29-1,11,TRBD1,TRBJ1-2,NA,TGCAGCGTCGACACAGGGGTGGGCTACACCTTC,CSVDTGVGYTF
TRBV27,13,NA,TRBJ1-1,NA,TGTGCCAGCAGTTTAGCCAGGAACACTGAAGCTTTCTTT,CASSLARNTEAFF
TRBV16,15,TRBD1,TRBJ2-2,once,TGTGCCAGCAGCCAAGGGGACAGGGCCACCGGGGAGCTGTTTTTT,CASSQGDRATGELFF
TRBV19,16,TRBD1,TRBJ1-4,NA,TGTGCCAGTAGTATAGGGGGACAGACGACAAATGAAAAACTGTTTTTT,CASSIGGQTTNEKLFF
TRBV25-1,14,TRBD1,TRBJ1-1,few,TGTGCCAGCAACAGAGGGGGCTTTAACACTGAAGCTTTCTTT,CASNRGGFNTEAFF
TRBV19,14,NA,TRBJ2-7,NA,TGTGCCAGTAGTATAGTGGGGGCGGCCTACGAGCAGTACTTC,CASSIVGAAYEQYF
TRBV7-9,16,TRBD2,TRBJ2-7,NA,TGTGCCAGCAGCTTTCCTAGCGGGGGGGACCCCTACGAGCAGTACTTC,CASSFPSGGDPYEQYF
TRBV10-1,18,TRBD2,TRBJ2-2,NA,TGCGCCAGCAGGGTAACCGAAGGACTAGCGCCGGAGGGCGGGGAGCTGTTTTTT,CASRVTEGLAPEGGELFF
TRBV27,13,NA,TRBJ1-1,NA,TGTGCCAGCAGTCCCACCTTGAACACTGAAGCTTTCTTT,CASSPTLNTEAFF
TRBV29-1,13,NA,TRBJ2-1,NA,TGCAGCGTTGCGGACTTTACCTACAATGAGCAGTTCTTC,CSVADFTYNEQFF
TRBV7-9,14,NA,TRBJ2-7,NA,TGTGCCAGCAGCCCAGCAGACCGTCTAATTGAGCAGTACTTC,CASSPADRLIEQYF
TRBV6-5,16,TRBD1,TRBJ1-2,NA,TGTGCCAGCAGTTTCATGGGACAGGGAAAGAGTGCTGGCTACACCTTC,CASSFMGQGKSAGYTF
TRBV9,14,NA,TRBJ2-2,NA,TGTGCCAGCAGCGTAGCTCCCGGAATCGGGGAGCTGTTTTTT,CASSVAPGIGELFF
TRBV18,18,TRBD1,TRBJ2-7,NA,TGTGCCAGCTCACCCGGACAGGAGATGCGTGGTACCTACTACGAGCAGTACTTC,CASSPGQEMRGTYYEQYF
TRBV19,13,NA,TRBJ2-7,NA,TGTGCCAGTAGTTTCGACAACGACTACGAGCAGTACTTC,CASSFDNDYEQYF
TRBV12-5,13,NA,TRBJ2-1,NA,TGTGCTAGTGGACTTGCCCCCTACAATGAGCAGTTCTTC,CASGLAPYNEQFF
TRBV27,14,TRBD1,TRBJ1-5,NA,TGTGCCAGCAGTCTGACAGGGGACAATCAGCCCCAGCATTTT,CASSLTGDNQPQHF
TRBV7-8,14,NA,TRBJ2-7,NA,TGTGCCAGCAGCCCCGGGACGCCTACCTACGAGCAGTACTTC,CASSPGTPTYEQYF
TRBV14,14,NA,TRBJ2-3,few,TGTGCCAGCAGCCAAGCCCGACACACAGATACGCAGTATTTT,CASSQARHTDTQYF
TRBV7-9,13,NA,TRBJ2-1,NA,TGTGCCAGCAGCAGAGTGCCAGCGCGGGAGCAGTTCTTC,CASSRVPAREQFF
TRBV5-1,14,NA,TRBJ2-5,once,TGCGCCAGCAGCTTGTGGAGCCTCTGGGAGACCCAGTACTTC,CASSLWSLWETQYF
TRBV2,15,NA,TRBJ2-5,NA,TGTGCCAGCAGTGAATGGGGAGCCGCACAAGAGACCCAGTACTTC,CASSEWGAAQETQYF
TRBV6-6,16,NA,TRBJ1-2,NA,TGTGCCAGCAGTTACTCGCTCCAGGGCCCCGGCTATGGCTACACCTTC,CASSYSLQGPGYGYTF
TRBV2,16,TRBD1,TRBJ2-2,NA,TGTGCCAGCAGTGTGACGGACAGGGAGGCCACCGGGGAGCTGTTTTTT,CASSVTDREATGELFF
TRBV29-1,17,NA,TRBJ2-3,NA,TGCAGCGTTGGATCGTTCGGGGCCCCGTCCCCCACAGATACGCAGTATTTT,CSVGSFGAPSPTDTQYF
TRBV7-9,16,NA,TRBJ1-3,once,TGTGCCAGCAGCCACCGCACCCACGCTGGTGGAAACACCATATATTTT,CASSHRTHAGGNTIYF
TRBV11-1,18,NA,TRBJ2-1,few,TGTGCCAGCAGCTTAACGGTTCGCCCCACGAGCTCCTACAATGAGCAGTTCTTC,CASSLTVRPTSSYNEQFF
TRBV28,14,NA,TRBJ2-7,NA,TGTGCCAGCAAAGAGGCGGCCAACTTTGTCGAGCAGTACTTC,CASKEAANFVEQYF
TRBV7-6,16,NA,TRBJ2-6,few,TGTGCCAGCAGCTTACTCTCACTCTCTGGGGCCAACGTCCTGACTTTC,CASSLLSLSGANVLTF
TRBV13,21,NA,TRBJ1-2,NA,TGTGCCAGCAGCCCCCAAGGGGCGGGGCCGGGGCGGGAAAGGCTTAACTATGGCTACACCTTC,CASSPQGAGPGRERLNYGYTF
TRBV5-6,14,NA,TRBJ2-7,NA,TGTGCCAGCAGCTTGGTGGGCTCCAACTACGAGCAGTACTTC,CASSLVGSNYEQYF
TRBV6-1,12,TRBD1,TRBJ1-1,NA,TGTGCCAGCAGAAGACAGGGTCTAGAAGCTTTCTTT,CASRRQGLEAFF
TRBV4-1,20,TRBD2,TRBJ2-3,few,TGCGCCAGCAGCCAACTCGTTAGGTGGGGGAGCGGGGGAGGCACAGATACGCAGTATTTT,CASSQLVRWGSGGGTDTQYF
TRBV5-6,13,NA,TRBJ1-5,NA,TGTGCCAGCAGCTTGGGGAGGCGGCAGCCCCAGCATTTT,CASSLGRRQPQHF
TRBV28,15,NA,TRBJ1-2,once,TGTGCCAGCAGTTTCCTCACCGGGCAGGAAAGGGGCTACACCTTC,CASSFLTGQERGYTF
TRBV7-6,15,NA,TRBJ2-1,NA,TGTGCCAGCAGCCCCCCCGCGGACAGCTACAATGAGCAGTTCTTC,CASSPPADSYNEQFF
TRBV7-2,15,NA,TRBJ1-5,NA,TGTGCCAGCAGCTTAGATACAGGGTCCAATCAGCCCCAGCATTTT,CASSLDTGSNQPQHF
TRBV7-9,15,NA,TRBJ2-1,NA,TGTGCCAGCAGCTTACGGGCTGTGGTTGTCAATGAGCAGTTCTTC,CASSLRAVVVNEQFF
TRBV4-2,12,NA,TRBJ2-1,once,TGTGCCAGCAGCCCTAACGTCGATGAGCAGTTCTTC,CASSPNVDEQFF
TRBV9,14,TRBD1,TRBJ2-2,NA,TGTGCCAGCACGGGACAGGGAGGCACCGGGGAGCTGTTTTTT,CASTGQGGTGELFF
TRBV11-2,14,TRBD2,TRBJ2-7,medium-sized,TGTGCCAGCAGCTTGGAGACGGCGGGGGACGAGCAGTACTTC,CASSLETAGDEQYF
TRBV27,17,NA,TRBJ2-2,NA,TGTGCCAGCAGTTTATGGGCTTTAGCCCTGGTGAGAGGGGAGCTGTTTTTT,CASSLWALALVRGELFF
TRBV4-3,16,TRBD1,TRBJ2-2,once,TGCGCCAGCAGCCAAGATGGGACAGGGAACACCGGGGAGCTGTTTTTT,CASSQDGTGNTGELFF
TRBV18,16,NA,TRBJ2-1,NA,TGTGCCAGCTCAATCTTAGGGCCGTCGGTTAGGAATGAGCAGTTCTTC,CASSILGPSVRNEQFF
TRBV28,14,NA,TRBJ1-2,few,TGTGCCAGCAGTCACATGGAAGTAAGCTATGGCTACACCTTC,CASSHMEVSYGYTF
TRBV2,13,NA,TRBJ1-1,few,TGTGCCAGCGGGCATAGAGCGAACACTGAAGCTTTCTTT,CASGHRANTEAFF
TRBV4-3,13,NA,TRBJ2-2,few,TGCGCCAGCAGCCAAACGGCGGACGGGGAGCTGTTTTTT,CASSQTADGELFF
TRBV29-1,12,NA,TRBJ1-1,NA,TGCAGCGTTGAAGAGAGCAGGATTGAAGCTTTCTTT,CSVEESRIEAFF
TRBV11-2,16,TRBD2,TRBJ2-1,NA,TGTGCCAGCAGCTTAGTTGACGGACTAGCTAGCAATGAGCAGTTCTTC,CASSLVDGLASNEQFF
TRBV2,13,NA,TRBJ2-7,NA,TGTGCCAGCAGTCTGGACAGCTCCTACGAGCAGTACTTC,CASSLDSSYEQYF